Below are 28 T cell receptor beta chains sequenced from a single sample in a study of shared T cell receptors in the human thymus. This table comes from immunoSEQ multiplex PCR, and its TCRdb copy is limited to in-frame clones, with some not included. The sample yields 500,000 to 750,000 clones, approximately 90% seen once. A further study also used this sample, focusing on human thymus T cells.

Sequenced input: thymocytes. Receptors were obtained from a boy under three years old with a congenital heart defect.

The genes are TRBV5-5 and TRBJ2-7, with 9 bases lining up with TRBD1. V lost 1 base, J lost 6 bases, and 5 bases stayed unmatched. This CDR3 has 14 residues. Germline V gene lookup returns CDR1 SGHKS and CDR2 YYEKEE (reference sequence). CDR3 nucleotides: TGTGCCAGCAGCTTGTCCCGGGACAGGGTCGAGCAGTACTTC. Protein: CASSLSRDRVEQYF.

The CDR3 nucleotides read TGTGCCAGCAGTGAAGGACAGGGGGCGAACACCGGGGAGCTGTTTTTT. Translated: CASSEGQGANTGELFF. The chain uses TRBV2 and TRBJ2-2; TRBD1 matches 9 bases. This CDR3 is built from 16 residues. V shed 1 base, J shed 0 bases, and the junction held 0 bases outside the gene matches. CDR1 is SNHLY, CDR2 FYNNEI, per germline.

The chain carries TRBV27 and TRBJ2-7; maybe TRBD1 (5 bases). This CDR3 spans 14 amino acids. V lost 11 bases and J lost 1, with 18 bases in between. Germline-derived CDR1 and CDR2 are MNHEY and SMNVEV (reference sequence). CDR3 sequence: CAGSRDQGSYEQYF. The CDR3 coding sequence is TGTGCCGGATCCAGGGATCAGGGTTCCTACGAGCAGTACTTC.

This sequence joins TRBV30 and TRBJ1-1, with 9 positions matching TRBD1. CDR1 GTSNPN and CDR2 SVGIG come from the germline V gene (reference sequence). V gave up 3 bases and J gave up 11 bases; unmatched junction bases: 13. The CDR3 runs 14 residues. The CDR3 loop reads CAWRAKTGGILAFF. CDR3 DNA sequence: TGTGCCTGGAGGGCCAAGACAGGGGGAATTTTGGCTTTCTTT. Full variable domain (rest looked up from reference TRBV30 and TRBJ1-1): SQTIHQWPATLVQPVGSPLSLECTVEGTSNPNLYWYRQAAGRGLQLLFYSVGIGQISSEVPQNLSASRPQDRQFILSSKKLLLSDSGFYLCAWRAKTGGILAFFGQGTRLTVV.

J is TRBJ2-7 and V is TRBV10-2; possible D gene TRBD2, 5 bases. Deletions cut 3 bases from V and 5 bases from J, with 14 bases between. The CDR3 sequence is 14 residues long. CDR1 and CDR2 from the germline V gene are WSHSY and SAAADI. The CDR3 nucleotides are TGCGCCAGCAGTGATTCAACTAGGTCAGACGAGCAGTACTTC. The encoded protein is CASSDSTRSDEQYF.

The rearrangement joins TRBV20-1 to TRBJ2-5, with 7 positions matching TRBD2. The CDR3 sequence is 10 residues long. CDR1 is DFQATT, CDR2 SNEGSKA, per germline (reference sequence). After removal of 7 bases from V and 7 bases from J, the junction contained 3 bases not matched to a gene. This CDR3 reads CSVVAGTQYF. The CDR3 coding sequence is TGCAGTGTCGTAGCGGGGACCCAGTACTTC.

The chain uses TRBV19 and TRBJ2-7; 12 nucleotides line up with TRBD2. The CDR3 spans 18 residues. The V gene end was trimmed by 5 bases and the J gene end by 4 bases; junction bases not matched to a gene: 15. CDR1 and CDR2 from the germline V gene are LNHDA and SQIVND (reference sequence). The CDR3 nucleotides are TGTGCCAGTAGTCCCCGCGAGGGTCTAGCGGGAGGGTTGTACGAGCAGTACTTC. This gives the protein CASSPREGLAGGLYEQYF.

The chain recombines TRBV6-6 with TRBJ2-7, with 7 bases lining up with TRBD2. Germline V gives CDR1 MNHNY, CDR2 SVGAGI (reference sequence). The CDR3 sequence is 15 residues long. Trimming at V came to 0 bases and at J to 2 bases, leaving 4 bases not matched to a gene. CDR3 sequence: CASSYSEAGAYEQYF. DNA of the CDR3: TGTGCCAGCAGTTACTCCGAGGCGGGGGCCTACGAGCAGTACTTC.

About this clone: Its ends do not fully match the called genes, so a read error is possible. Other DNA sequences of this sample code for an identical CDR3. V gene TRBV27 combines with J gene TRBJ2-5, with D perhaps TRBD2 (5 bases). Germline loops: CDR1 MNHEY, CDR2 SMNVEV (reference sequence). The CDR3 consists of 13 residues. The DNA of the CDR3 is TGTGCCTCCCCGAGGCGGGCCTCAGAGACCCAATACTTC. The encoded protein is CASPRRASETQYF.

The J gene is TRBJ2-1, the V gene TRBV5-1; 9 bases are shared with TRBD2. This CDR3 is 13 amino acids long. J gave up 13 bases and V 3 bases, and 8 bases lay outside the gene matches. The germline V gene has CDR1 SGHRS and CDR2 YFSETQ. In DNA form, the CDR3 reads TGCGCCAGCAGCTCGCGGGAGGGGCCGTCCCAGTTCTTC. Translation: CASSSREGPSQFF.

This rearrangement joins TRBV5-6 to TRBJ2-7, with 11 bases aligning to TRBD2. Trimming took 4 bases from V and 5 from J; bases not matched to a gene: 8. From germline, CDR1 is SGHDT and CDR2 YYEEEE. This CDR3 is built from 15 residues. The CDR3, as DNA: TGTGCCAGCAGCCCGACTAGCGGGAAATCCCACGAGCAGTACTTC. This encodes CASSPTSGKSHEQYF. The variable domain in full, completed from reference TRBV5-6 and TRBJ2-7, reads DAGVTQSPTHLIKTRGQQVTLRCSPKSGHDTVSWYQQALGQGPQFIFQYYEEEERQRGNFPDRFSGHQFPNYSSELNVNALLLGDSALYLCASSPTSGKSHEQYFGPGTRLTVT.

The chain joins TRBV10-2 to TRBJ1-3; a weak D match, TRBD1 (6 bases). V gave up 8 bases and J gave up 0 bases, with 14 bases separating them. The CDR3 is 15 amino acids. CDR1 is WSHSY and CDR2 is SAAADI in the germline V gene. The CDR3 spells CASGMTGPSGNTIYF. The CDR3 DNA sequence: TGCGCCAGCGGGATGACAGGCCCCTCTGGAAACACCATATATTTT.

The genes are TRBV27 and TRBJ1-5; 10 bases are shared with TRBD1. Trimming at V came to 5 bases and at J to 6 bases, leaving 7 bases not matched to a gene. CDR3 size: 15 residues. Germline-derived CDR1 and CDR2 are MNHEY and SMNVEV (reference sequence). The CDR3 region has the DNA TGTGCCAGCAGTCCCTTCGGGACAGGGGTTCAGCCCCAGCATTTT. This sequence encodes CASSPFGTGVQPQHF.

The CDR3 nucleotides read TGCGCCAGCAGCCAAGGGCAATCCCCACTAGCGGCAAGCACAGATACGCAGTATTTT. It is translated as CASSQGQSPLAASTDTQYF. This chain links TRBV4-3 with TRBJ2-3; TRBD2 matches 8 bases. Per germline, CDR1 LGHNA and CDR2 YSLEER. CDR3 size: 19 residues. V was pared by 1 base and J by 0 bases, with 12 bases of the junction left unmatched.

The rearrangement uses TRBV5-1 and TRBJ1-5; D is unresolved. Per the germline V gene, CDR1 is SGHRS and CDR2 is YFSETQ. This CDR3 has 15 residues. The V end lost 0 bases, the J end lost 4 bases, and 11 bases lay between the germline ends. The CDR3 spells CASSLAGRANQPQHF. CDR3 nucleotide sequence: TGCGCCAGCAGCTTGGCGGGGAGGGCAAATCAGCCCCAGCATTTT.

This chain links TRBV7-9 with TRBJ2-6; the D is unclear. Germline assignment: CDR1 SEHNR and CDR2 FQNEAQ (reference sequence). Trimming removed 3 bases from V and 4 bases from J, with 7 bases in between. The CDR3 contains 14 residues. The CDR3 coding sequence is TGTGCCAGCAGCTTCCCCTCCGGGGCCAACGTCCTGACTTTC. It yields the protein CASSFPSGANVLTF. Together with reference TRBV7-9 and TRBJ2-6, the CDR3 gives the full variable domain: DTGVSQNPRHKITKRGQNVTFRCDPISEHNRLYWYRQTLGQGPEFLTYFQNEAQLEKSRLLSDRFSAERPKGSFSTLEIQRTEQGDSAMYLCASSFPSGANVLTFGAGSRLTVL.

The chain couples TRBV27 to TRBJ2-1; weak D call: TRBD2 (7 bases). CDR1 and CDR2 (germline): MNHEY, SMNVEV (reference sequence). The CDR3 covers 14 residues. V lost 5 bases, J lost 3 bases, and 11 bases lay in between. Here the CDR3 reads CASSQRDIYNEQFF. CDR3 nucleotide sequence: TGTGCCAGCAGTCAGCGGGACATCTACAATGAGCAGTTCTTC.

V is TRBV28 and J is TRBJ2-5; 8 bases agree with TRBD1. V dropped 6 bases and J dropped 1; count of bases not matched to a gene: 7. Germline-derived CDR1 and CDR2 are MDHEN and SYDVKM. This CDR3 has 15 amino acids. The DNA for the CDR3 is TGTGCCAGCAGACCAGACAGGGGAGGCCAAGAGACCCAGTACTTC. This gives the protein CASRPDRGGQETQYF.

This clone is a singleton in its sample. The V gene is TRBV15, the J gene TRBJ2-1; 11 bases match TRBD2. Per germline, CDR1 LNHNV and CDR2 YYDKDF (reference sequence). This CDR3 comprises 17 residues. V lost 4 bases and J lost 8; bases outside the gene matches: 13. CDR3 amino acids: CATSKGSSGRAVDEQFF. The CDR3 nucleotides read TGTGCCACCAGCAAGGGAAGTAGCGGGAGGGCAGTGGATGAGCAGTTCTTC. Filled out from reference TRBV15 and TRBJ2-1, the complete variable domain reads DAMVIQNPRYQVTQFGKPVTLSCSQTLNHNVMYWYQQKSSQAPKLLFHYYDKDFNNEADTPDNFQSRRPNTSFCFLDIRSPGLGDTAMYLCATSKGSSGRAVDEQFFGPGTRLTVL.

The CDR3 region has the DNA TGTGCCAGCAGTCCACTAGGGGGTCAGGGCACCGGGGAGCTGTTTTTT. It specifies CASSPLGGQGTGELFF. V is TRBV28 and J is TRBJ2-2; TRBD1 is a possible D gene (6 bases). The CDR3 has 16 amino acids. Trimming left V 5 bases short and J 4 bases short, with 17 bases between. Germline assignment: CDR1 MDHEN and CDR2 SYDVKM.

CDR3 sequence reads: CASSEARGQGYNEQFF. For the CDR3, the DNA is TGTGCCAGCAGCGAAGCCAGAGGACAGGGCTACAATGAGCAGTTCTTC. The genes are TRBV7-2 and TRBJ2-1, with TRBD1 matching 8 bases. In germline, CDR1 is SGHTA, CDR2 FQGNSA. This CDR3 comprises 16 residues. V lost 5 bases to trimming and J lost 3 bases; unmatched junction nucleotides: 9.

This clone was detected a few times. V is TRBV7-9 and J is TRBJ1-1, with a weak D call TRBD1 (6 bases). The germline gives CDR1 SEHNR, CDR2 FQNEAQ (reference sequence). The ends were cut back, 4 bases at V and 1 base at J, with 13 bases in the middle. This CDR3 spans 15 amino acids. This CDR3 is CASSSIQGKNTEAFF. The CDR3 bases are TGTGCCAGCAGCTCAATACAGGGAAAGAACACTGAAGCTTTCTTT.

This chain uses TRBV7-9 with TRBJ1-1; D not resolved. The CDR3 is 12 amino acids. Looked up from germline, CDR1 is SEHNR and CDR2 is FQNEAQ (reference sequence). Trimming pared 3 bases from V and 3 bases from J, leaving 5 bases between. The CDR3 coding sequence is TGTGCCAGCAGCTTTGGGCACACTGAAGCTTTCTTT. Its protein is CASSFGHTEAFF.

The chain joins TRBV19 to TRBJ2-7; 11 bases match TRBD1. V was pared by 1 base and J by 6 bases, with 8 bases of the junction left unmatched. CDR1 and CDR2 (germline): LNHDA, SQIVND (reference sequence). The CDR3 totals 16 residues. For the CDR3, the DNA is TGTGCCAGTAGTATAGCCCCCGGGACAGGGGGTAGCGAGCAGTACTTC. Translation: CASSIAPGTGGSEQYF.

The chain uses TRBV7-9 and TRBJ1-4, with D tentatively TRBD1 (5 bases). The CDR3 contains 15 residues. Germline-derived CDR1 and CDR2 are SEHNR and FQNEAQ (reference sequence). V lost 4 bases to trimming and J lost 3 bases, with 12 bases between them. CDR3 coding DNA: TGTGCCAGCAGCTCCCCGACAGACTCTAATGAAAAACTGTTTTTT. This sequence encodes CASSSPTDSNEKLFF.

This clone was seen just once. The rearrangement links TRBV25-1 to TRBJ2-1, with TRBD1 matching over 10 bases. Germline V gene sequence: CDR1 MGHDK, CDR2 SYGVNS. With V trimmed by 3 bases and J by 3 bases, 2 bases remained unmatched. The CDR3 has 15 amino acids. The DNA of the CDR3 is TGTGCCAGCAGTGAGGGGACAGGGGTCTACAATGAGCAGTTCTTC. Amino acid sequence: CASSEGTGVYNEQFF.

The J gene is TRBJ2-5, the V gene TRBV19, with 15 bases that match TRBD2. The V gene end was trimmed by 5 bases and the J gene end by 7 bases; junction bases not matched to a gene: 11. Germline loops: CDR1 LNHDA, CDR2 SQIVND (reference sequence). The CDR3 sequence is 17 residues long. The CDR3 DNA sequence: TGTGCCAGTAGTTCCCTCCCGGGACTAGCGGGAGGTTGGACCCAGTACTTC. As protein: CASSSLPGLAGGWTQYF.

The V and J genes are TRBV7-9 and TRBJ2-7; D gene uncertain. Germline CDR1 is SEHNR and CDR2 is FQNEAQ (reference sequence). The CDR3 covers 14 residues. Trimming removed 1 base from V and 2 bases from J, with 9 bases in between. The CDR3 sequence is CASSLGPSTYEQYF. The CDR3 bases are TGTGCCAGCAGCTTAGGCCCCTCTACCTACGAGCAGTACTTC.